This TCR beta chain originates from a study of blood T cells in healthy people across ages. Regarding the study as a whole: When one million T cells were used, diversity estimates were thought to be underestimates.

A sample-barcoded 5' primer and a J-beta primer mix were used in a second PCR of roughly 7 to 11 cycles. A template-switch adaptor that had 12 random nucleotides put a tag on each cDNA molecule. Using its own MiXCR run on the 5' RACE reads, TCRdb lists one record per CDR3 protein. Of approximately 800,000 distinct CDR3 sequences detected, about 48% appear once; the ten largest clones hold about 42%. About this clonotype: Its antigen remains unidentified.

This CDR3 contains 16 residues. Germline lookup yields CDR1 SGHAT and CDR2 FQNNGV. Researchers report isolating at least 6.5 million PBMCs per sample. No fewer than 5.5 micrograms of total RNA were isolated from every sample. Sequences were obtained from blood. J is TRBJ2-7 and V is TRBV11-2; 7 positions agree with TRBD2. The DNA end favors TRBJ2-5, so the J call may be wrong. This TCR was recovered from a man older than 75 in good health. The CDR3: CASSPPQVLAGETQYF. CDR3 DNA sequence: TGTGCCAGCAGCCCCCCACAGGTCTTAGCGGGTGAGACCCAGTACTTC.